This T cell receptor (beta chain) was found in a study of blood T cell repertoires in COVID-19 (TCRdb year 2020). About the study as a whole: The collaborator samples originated in the United States, Italy and Spain and spanned the acute and convalescent phases of COVID-19. The prospective study material was composed of cDNA or gDNA derived from T cells, B-cell-depleted T cells, or PBMCs. Deeply sampled blood TCRbeta repertoires from subjects exposed to, actively infected with, or recovered from COVID-19 were included in the dataset. The repertoires were released in a freely available public database meant as a resource for research on the immune response to SARS-CoV-2. The samples were drawn from two sources: the first 160 participants of the ongoing ImmuneRACE study, and fewer than 1,500 subjects contributed by 6 global collaborators. The sample metadata nearly always contained a de-identified subject ID, COVID-19 status, age in years and sex. Where available, HLA class I and class II types were obtained from metadata supplied by the sample provider rather than from assay-based typing.

Study-wide conclusions, independent of this receptor: Clinical and demographic metadata were provided uncurated, with the amount varying by source and participant.

About this clone: Which antigen it targets is not known. No much larger clone exists at a distance of one base, and base qualities are not known.

Participants in the prospective study were enrolled through a virtual design, were aged roughly 18 to 90 years, and lived in about 25 United States geographic areas. Cohort assignment in the prospective study relied on participant-reported clinical history from a screening survey and a study questionnaire. ImmuneRACE Cohort 3 recovered participants were defined by two consecutive negative NP/OP PCR tests, healthcare professional clearance, or symptom resolution. Each participant in the prospective study had whole blood, serum and a nasopharyngeal or oropharyngeal swab collected by mobile phlebotomists. Prospective study participants could optionally give additional blood draws and questionnaires over an approximately two-month period. Prospective study blood samples were shipped either frozen or at room temperature before DNA extraction. TCRbeta CDR3 regions were amplified from genomic DNA using the immunoSEQ Assay, a bias-controlled multiplex PCR. Per the original workflow: Nucleated cell counts per sample were estimated from amplification of reference gene primers within the assay. To quantify the absolute abundance of each unique TCRbeta CDR3 rearrangement, sequence reads were collapsed and filtered. For each sample, productive Simpson clonality was calculated as the square root of Simpson's diversity index across productive rearrangements. The source is immuneACCESS, and TCRdb retained only in-frame sequences with V and J called. Part of the clones is not carried over; for the studies checked, unresolved V genes explain less than half of this, and the remainder is unexplained. For V, J and clone size, that table is used; D and trimming come from the DNA. Counted in this sample were roughly 170,000 clones; approximately 82% of them appeared once. Together, the top ten hold approximately 15% of the sample.

CDR1 ENHRY and CDR2 SYGVKD are derived from the germline V gene. The CDR3 runs 13 residues from the cysteine to the phenylalanine. Only the CDR3 DNA is retained, 39 bases long and in frame from the first base. V is cut back by 6 bases and J by 7 bases, with 8 bases in the junction unmatched. Sequenced sample: PBMCs or T cells enriched from blood (not recorded which). The rearranged chain carries TRBV10-3 and TRBJ2-7, and TRBD1 matches 8 of the central bases. The clonotype was recovered from a woman aged 45-59 years who had recovered from COVID-19. Here is the DNA: TGTGCCATCAGAGGACAGGGACCTACGGAGCAGTACTTC. This translates into CAIRGQGPTEQYF.